Below, 6 T cell receptor beta chains from the same sample are listed, as sequenced in a study of cytomegalovirus exposure and HLA in healthy donors. A multiplex PCR was run with 60 Vbeta primers and 13 Jbeta primers. Clones were sequenced by immunoSEQ multiplex PCR, and TCRdb holds only the in-frame ones, with some missing. Of approximately 160,000 clones in the sample, around 70% are singletons; the top ten hold 4% to 5%. The sample was PBMCs. The receptors come from a man aged 18-30 years in good health and CMV-seropositive.

This clone was seen a handful of times. The chain carries TRBV7-2 and TRBJ1-6, with 7 bases lining up with TRBD1. Trimming removed 4 bases from V and 7 bases from J; junction bases left unmatched: 4. The CDR3 is made up of 14 amino acids. CDR1 is SGHTA, CDR2 FQGNSA, per germline. CDR3: CASSSRQGNSPLHF. The CDR3, as DNA: TGTGCCAGCAGCTCTCGACAGGGCAATTCACCCCTCCACTTT. Full variable domain (outside the CDR3, taken from reference TRBV7-2 and TRBJ1-6): GAGVSQSPSNKVTEKGKDVELRCDPISGHTALYWYRQSLGQGLEFLIYFQGNSAPDKSGLPSDRFSAERTGGSVSTLTIQRTQQEDSAVYLCASSSRQGNSPLHFGNGTRLTVT.

The table lists this clone with a few counts. The CDR3 reads CASSRPGETQYF. CDR3 coding DNA: TGTGCCAGCAGCCGGCCGGGGGAGACCCAGTACTTC. The rearrangement links TRBV7-2 to TRBJ2-5; perhaps TRBD2 as D (5 bases). Germline V lookup: CDR1 SGHTA, CDR2 FQGNSA. This CDR3 has 12 residues. V lost 5 bases and J 5 bases, leaving 9 bases between the germline ends.

This chain joins TRBV6-4 and TRBJ1-5; D perhaps matches TRBD1 (6 bases). There are 13 residues in the CDR3. CDR1 and CDR2 from the germline V gene are MRHNA and SNTAGT. V lost 8 bases and J lost 11, with 19 bases in between. The CDR3 nucleotides read TGTGCCAGCGCTCGAGGGCAGGGGTCAGCCCAGCATTTT. This sequence encodes CASARGQGSAQHF.

In this sample, this clone is medium-sized. The chain joins TRBV6-5 to TRBJ1-1; a possible D gene is TRBD1 (6 bases). Per germline, CDR1 MNHEY and CDR2 SVGAGI. This CDR3 has 15 residues. V was shortened by 7 bases and J by 4 bases, with 19 bases between the two germline ends. The CDR3 region is CASTPEYRAATEAFF. Here the CDR3 DNA reads TGTGCCAGCACCCCCGAGTACAGGGCGGCCACTGAAGCTTTCTTT.

The CDR3 here is CASSPDSPSTDTQYF. The CDR3 DNA follows: TGTGCCAGCAGTCCGGACAGTCCTAGCACAGATACGCAGTATTTT. The chain is built from TRBV6-1 and TRBJ2-3; maybe TRBD1 (6 bases). This CDR3 has 15 residues. Germline lookup yields CDR1 MNHNS and CDR2 SASEGT. V was pared by 5 bases and J by 0 bases, with 12 bases between.

J is TRBJ2-6 and V is TRBV11-3; perhaps TRBD1 as D (6 bases). Germline V gene lookup returns CDR1 SGHNT and CDR2 YENEEA. The ends were cut back, 8 bases at V and 2 bases at J, with 10 bases in the middle. The CDR3 spans 14 residues. The CDR3 nucleotides are TGTGCCAGCTCCAGACAGGCTGGGGCCAACGTCCTGACTTTC. As protein: CASSRQAGANVLTF.